The entry below gives a single T cell receptor beta chain sequence along with its context. The entry originates in a study of response to subunit inactivated influenza vaccine. Germline CDR1 is MNHEY and CDR2 is SMNVEV (reference sequence). The CDR3 length is 15 residues. With V trimmed by 1 base and J by 9 bases, 6 bases remained unmatched. TCRdb reprocessed the RT-PCR reads via MiXCR and lists one record per CDR3 protein. The sample has under 200,000 distinct CDR3 sequences, roughly a tenth seen once; the top ten hold under 40%. Sequenced here: CD8+ T cells sorted from PBMCs, sampled roughly 24 months after vaccination. The chain employs TRBV27 and TRBJ2-1, with 10 nucleotides matching TRBD2. The TCR sequence derives from a man aged 50 to 69 who received an inactivated influenza vaccine. As DNA, the CDR3 is TGTGCCAGCAGTTTATGGTCTAGCGGGGGTAGTGAGCAGTTCTTC. Its protein is CASSLWSSGGSEQFF.